This TCR beta chain was captured in a study of T cell responses to AZD1222 COVID-19 vaccine. Study-wide points: At baseline, seropositivity was found in only a handful of AZD1222 recipients. The donor group comprised mostly white British people and more females; the analysis possibly underestimated clonal diversity. Nearly half of spike-specific TCRs reportedly go after variant regions that carry no mutations. The repertoires were collected only after the peak T cell response.

V shed 5 bases, J shed 5 bases, and the junction held 4 bases outside the gene matches. The length of the CDR3 is 15 residues. Germline loops: CDR1 SGHTA, CDR2 FQGNSA. The repertoire was sequenced with immunoSEQ multiplex PCR; TCRdb's copy has only in-frame clones and lacks some. Of around 120,000 clones listed, more than 85% are singletons. As concerns this clone: Its specificity is unknown.

This chain joins TRBV7-2 and TRBJ2-3; the match to TRBD2 covers 13 bases. The origin of this receptor is an adult who received the AZD1222 COVID-19 vaccine. The specimen comprised peripheral blood, sampled 28 days after the second AZD1222 dose. This CDR3 reads CASSRTSGRLDTQYF. CDR3 DNA sequence: TGTGCCAGCAGCCGGACTAGCGGGAGATTAGATACGCAGTATTTT.